Following are 6 T cell receptor beta chains from one sample sequenced in a study of blood T cell repertoires in COVID-19. The protocol was immunoSEQ multiplex PCR, while the TCRdb copy is restricted to in-frame clones and leaves out a portion. The table lists about 180,000 clones, about 75% of them singletons. Sequencing was performed on peripheral blood. These receptor sequences come from a woman in her seventies with acute or convalescent COVID-19.

The genes are TRBV27 and TRBJ1-1; 7 bases map to TRBD1. The CDR3 is made up of 15 amino acids. Germline V gene lookup returns CDR1 MNHEY and CDR2 SMNVEV (reference sequence). The ends lost 5 bases at V and 1 base at J; junction bases unmatched: 7. Written as DNA, the CDR3 is TGTGCCAGCAGTCTCACGGGACAGTCGAACACTGAAGCTTTCTTT. Translating it yields CASSLTGQSNTEAFF.

This chain links TRBV18 with TRBJ1-1; 8 bases agree with TRBD1. Germline trimming cut 0 bases from V and 1 base from J; bases unmatched to any gene: 4. The length of the CDR3 is 16 residues. Germline V gene lookup returns CDR1 KGHSH and CDR2 LQKENI. The CDR3 nucleotides read TGTGCCAGCTCACCACCAAAAGGACAGGGGAACACTGAAGCTTTCTTT. Translating gives CASSPPKGQGNTEAFF.

This chain joins TRBV5-1 and TRBJ2-5, with 10 bases that match TRBD2. CDR3 length: 17 residues. Germline V CDR1 and CDR2: SGHRS, YFSETQ. The V and J ends lost 10 bases and 4 bases, in that order; junction bases with no gene match: 19. The chain's CDR3 is CASKEGLAISVIETQYF. The CDR3 DNA reads TGCGCCTCCAAGGAGGGACTAGCGATTTCGGTAATAGAGACCCAGTACTTC.

The V call is TRBV4-1, the J call TRBJ1-6; TRBD1 matches 7 bases. Trimming at V came to 6 bases and at J to 7 bases, leaving 9 bases not matched to a gene. Germline V gene data show CDR1 as MGHRA and CDR2 as YSYEKL. CDR3 length equals 15 residues. The CDR3 bases are TGCGCCAGCAGGCGAAGTCTGACAGGGAATTCACCCCTCCACTTT. Protein: CASRRSLTGNSPLHF.

This chain connects TRBV30 to TRBJ2-5, with D possibly being TRBD2 (6 bases). Germline V gives CDR1 GTSNPN, CDR2 SVGIG (reference sequence). Trimming shortened V by 3 bases and J by 9 bases, and 14 bases separated the two germline ends. The CDR3 sequence is 12 residues long. CDR3 nucleotide sequence: TGTGCCTGGAGACTCCCGTCGGGGGCCCAGTACTTC. Amino acids: CAWRLPSGAQYF.

The chain joins TRBV7-3 to TRBJ2-7, with TRBD1 as a possible D gene (6 bases). The CDR3 covers 15 residues. Trimming left V 6 bases short and J 3 bases short, with 18 bases between. Germline CDR1 is SGHTA and CDR2 is FQGTGA. The CDR3 DNA is TGTGCCAGCAGTTATCTACCGGGACAAGACTACGAGCAGTACTTC. Translating gives CASSYLPGQDYEQYF.